Below are 9 T cell receptor beta chains sequenced from a single sample in a study of blood T cell repertoires in COVID-19. Assay used: immunoSEQ multiplex PCR; TCRdb lists only in-frame clones, some missing. Among about 490,000 clones listed, approximately 83% were seen once. The sample comprised peripheral blood. These receptors came from a human donor in a cohort sampled during active COVID-19.

The chain joins TRBV7-3 to TRBJ2-3; 14 nucleotides line up with TRBD2. Germline trimming cut 4 bases from V and 6 bases from J; bases unmatched to any gene: 6. CDR3 length equals 16 residues. Germline lookup yields CDR1 SGHTA and CDR2 FQGTGA. The CDR3 here is CASSSGTSGRADTQYF. The DNA for the CDR3 is TGTGCCAGCAGCTCCGGGACTAGCGGGAGAGCCGATACGCAGTATTTT. The variable domain in full, with the rest retrieved from reference TRBV7-3 and TRBJ2-3, is GAGVSQTPSNKVTEKGKYVELRCDPISGHTALYWYRQSLGQGPEFLIYFQGTGAADDSGLPNDRFFAVRPEGSVSTLKIQRTERGDSAVYLCASSSGTSGRADTQYFGPGTRLTVL.

The chain links TRBV2 to TRBJ1-1, with D possibly matching TRBD1 (5 bases). CDR3 length: 12 residues. V gave up 3 bases and J gave up 5 bases, with 7 bases separating them. Germline V gene data show CDR1 as SNHLY and CDR2 as FYNNEI. The CDR3 DNA is TGTGCCAGCAGTGATGGGGGGACTGAAGCTTTCTTT. It is translated as CASSDGGTEAFF.

The chain couples TRBV4-2 to TRBJ2-7; tentatively, D is TRBD2 (6 bases). V lost 2 bases and J 6 bases, leaving 14 bases between the germline ends. From germline, CDR1 is LGHNA and CDR2 YNFKEQ. The CDR3 sequence is 14 residues long. CDR3 in DNA: TGTGCCAGCAGCCAATATCCGGGAGCACTCGAGCAGTACTTC. This codes for CASSQYPGALEQYF.

The CDR3 loop reads CASSLDIGLAGGRSSYNEQFF. In DNA, the CDR3 is TGTGCCAGCAGCTTAGATATCGGGCTAGCGGGAGGGAGAAGCTCCTACAATGAGCAGTTCTTC. The chain couples TRBV11-3 to TRBJ2-1; 12 bases match TRBD2. V trimming: 0 bases; J trimming: 0 bases; junction bases outside the gene matches: 12. This CDR3 is 21 amino acids long. CDR1 SGHNT and CDR2 YENEEA come from the germline V gene.

In this sample, this clone turned up once. The genes are TRBV19 and TRBJ2-7, with no clear D. V was shortened by 3 bases and J by 2 bases, with 11 bases between the two germline ends. The CDR3 contains 14 residues. The V gene's germline CDR1 is LNHDA and CDR2 SQIVND (reference sequence). The CDR3 nucleotides are TGTGCCAGTAGTATTGACCGAGGAACCTACGAGCAGTACTTC. It specifies CASSIDRGTYEQYF.

The gene calls are TRBV5-8 and TRBJ2-7, with D possibly TRBD1 on 6 matching bases. CDR1 and CDR2 from the germline V gene are SGHTS and YDEGEE. The V gene lost 4 bases and the J gene lost 2 bases, with 10 bases spanning the gap. This CDR3 is 13 amino acids long. The CDR3 is CASSRTAPYEQYF. As DNA, the CDR3 is TGTGCCAGCAGCCGGACAGCCCCCTACGAGCAGTACTTC.

This sequence joins TRBV10-1 and TRBJ1-2; D unresolved. The germline gives CDR1 WNHNN, CDR2 SYGVQD (reference sequence). This CDR3 is built from 12 residues. V shed 4 bases and J shed 6 bases, with 9 bases lying between them. CDR3 sequence: CASSGRGDGYTF. In nucleotides, the CDR3 is TGCGCCAGCAGTGGAAGAGGAGATGGCTACACCTTC.

This clone was counted only a few times. J is TRBJ1-5 and V is TRBV28; D not certain. Germline assignment: CDR1 MDHEN and CDR2 SYDVKM. The length of the CDR3 is 16 residues. The V gene lost 4 bases and the J gene lost 2 bases, with 15 bases spanning the gap. Written as DNA, the CDR3 is TGTGCCAGCAGTTCCCACGGGGTTAATGGCAATCAGCCCCAGCATTTT. Amino acids: CASSSHGVNGNQPQHF. Drawing the rest from reference TRBV28 and TRBJ1-5, the complete variable domain is DVKVTQSSRYLVKRTGEKVFLECVQDMDHENMFWYRQDPGLGLRLIYFSYDVKMKEKGDIPEGYSVSREKKERFSLILESASTNQTSMYLCASSSHGVNGNQPQHFGDGTRLSIL.

V usage is TRBV11-3 and J usage is TRBJ2-2; D might be TRBD2 (5 bases). The CDR3 has 15 amino acids. V was pared by 5 bases and J by 4 bases, with 14 bases between. The germline CDR1 and CDR2 sequences are SGHNT and YENEEA. The CDR3 sequence is CASSPLEAGTGELFF. CDR3 nucleotide sequence: TGTGCCAGCAGCCCGCTCGAGGCGGGCACCGGGGAGCTGTTTTTT.